This passage covers 16 T cell receptor beta chains from one sample sequenced in a study of long-term antiretroviral therapy in people with HIV. An immunoSEQ assay, version v3.0, was performed at survey level. Repertoires were generated with immunoSEQ multiplex PCR, while TCRdb's copy carries only in-frame clones and drops some. The sample includes under 45,000 clones, approximately 95% of them seen just once. The source material was unsorted PBMCs, sampled about 5.1 years after starting antiretroviral therapy. The receptor source for this set is a woman aged 50 to 60 with HIV.

The V call is TRBV6-1, the J call TRBJ2-3; 7 bases are a match to TRBD1. CDR3 length: 14 residues. Trimming at V came to 7 bases and at J to 0 bases, leaving 4 bases not matched to a gene. Germline CDR1 is MNHNS and CDR2 is SASEGT. CDR3 in amino acids: CASKRTGSTDTQYF. The CDR3 DNA follows: TGTGCCAGCAAGCGGACAGGAAGCACAGATACGCAGTATTTT.

The gene calls are TRBV11-2 and TRBJ1-2; D not resolved. CDR3 size: 12 residues. CDR1 is SGHAT, CDR2 FQNNGV, per germline. V lost 4 bases and J lost 8, with 11 bases in between. In DNA, the CDR3 is TGTGCCAGCAGCTCCCTCGATTGGGGCTACACCTTC. Protein product: CASSSLDWGYTF.

The V gene is TRBV19, the J gene TRBJ1-4, with D maybe TRBD1 (5 bases). Trimming removed 7 bases from V and 7 bases from J, with 13 bases in between. This CDR3 contains 13 residues. Germline CDR1 and CDR2: LNHDA and SQIVND (reference sequence). The CDR3 DNA reads TGTGCCAGTAATTGGGACGGGGCTGAAAAACTGTTTTTT. Encoded protein: CASNWDGAEKLFF.

The chain has TRBV11-3 and TRBJ2-1; D gene uncertain. The CDR3 contains 12 residues. Germline V gene lookup returns CDR1 SGHNT and CDR2 YENEEA. The V end lost 1 base, the J end lost 8 bases, and 6 bases lay between the germline ends. CDR3 nucleotides: TGTGCCAGCAGCTTAGCGGGCTATGAGCAGTTCTTC. Its translation: CASSLAGYEQFF.

The V and J genes are TRBV30 and TRBJ1-1, with 7 bases that match TRBD1. The CDR3 covers 12 residues. Trimming removed 3 bases from V and 7 bases from J; junction bases left unmatched: 5. Germline values: CDR1 GTSNPN, CDR2 SVGIG (reference sequence). This CDR3 is CAWSPSGGEAFF. CDR3 nucleotides: TGTGCCTGGAGCCCTTCAGGGGGTGAAGCTTTCTTT. Full variable domain (outside the CDR3, taken from reference TRBV30 and TRBJ1-1): SQTIHQWPATLVQPVGSPLSLECTVEGTSNPNLYWYRQAAGRGLQLLFYSVGIGQISSEVPQNLSASRPQDRQFILSSKKLLLSDSGFYLCAWSPSGGEAFFGQGTRLTVV.

The chain couples TRBV5-4 to TRBJ2-7; 10 bases fit TRBD1. Trimming removed 3 bases from V and 2 bases from J; junction bases left unmatched: 2. The CDR3 totals 14 residues. Germline V gene sequence: CDR1 SGHNT, CDR2 YYREEE (reference sequence). For the CDR3, the DNA is TGTGCCAGCAGCTCCGGGACAGGGGCCTACGAGCAGTACTTC. Its protein product is CASSSGTGAYEQYF.

The chain recombines TRBV9 with TRBJ2-5, with 8 bases fitting TRBD2. In germline, CDR1 is SGDLS, CDR2 YYNGEE. The CDR3 runs to 16 residues. With V trimmed by 2 bases and J by 5 bases, 11 bases remained unmatched. CDR3 nucleotides: TGTGCCAGCAGCGTCGATACTAGCGGAGGTACGGAGACCCAGTACTTC. It translates to CASSVDTSGGTETQYF. The full variable domain, its missing parts supplied by reference TRBV9 and TRBJ2-5, is DSGVTQTPKHLITATGQRVTLRCSPRSGDLSVYWYQQSLDQGLQFLIQYYNGEERAKGNILERFSAQQFPDLHSELNLSSLELGDSALYFCASSVDTSGGTETQYFGPGTRLLVL.

The chain combines TRBV29-1 with TRBJ2-1, with TRBD2 as a possible D gene (5 bases). Trimming shortened V by 5 bases and J by 6 bases, and 14 bases separated the two germline ends. The V gene's germline CDR1 is SQVTM and CDR2 ANQGSEA. The CDR3 totals 13 residues. As DNA, the CDR3 is TGCAGCGTTCATTCGGACTCAAGCAATGAGCAGTTCTTC. Encoded protein: CSVHSDSSNEQFF.

V and J are TRBV7-2 and TRBJ1-2; D remains unclear. This CDR3 contains 16 residues. Germline V lookup: CDR1 SGHTA, CDR2 FQGNSA. V dropped 3 bases and J dropped 2 bases, with 16 bases sitting between them. The DNA of the CDR3 is TGTGCCAGCAGCTTCCACCGGCAGGTACGGAACTATGGCTACACCTTC. Its protein is CASSFHRQVRNYGYTF.

V usage is TRBV21-1 and J usage is TRBJ1-2; the table gives TRBD1 as D, unverified against the DNA. TRBV21-1 is listed as a pseudogene. The CDR3 runs 15 residues. CDR3 in DNA: TGTGCCAGCAGCAAGGAGGGGACAGGGAACTATGGCTACACCTTC. It yields the protein CASSKEGTGNYGYTF.

A single count supports this clone. The chain links TRBV5-1 to TRBJ1-1, with 7 bases matching TRBD1. This CDR3 is built from 14 residues. V shed 3 bases, J shed 0 bases, and the junction held 2 bases outside the gene matches. Germline loops: CDR1 SGHRS, CDR2 YFSETQ. CDR3 in amino acids: CASSSQGMNTEAFF. The CDR3 DNA is TGCGCCAGCAGCTCACAGGGGATGAACACTGAAGCTTTCTTT.

This clone was recorded once. The chain recombines TRBV6-6 with TRBJ2-7; 8 bases are a match to TRBD1. CDR3 length: 16 amino acids. The V gene end was trimmed by 0 bases and the J gene end by 4 bases; junction bases not matched to a gene: 8. Germline V gives CDR1 MNHNY, CDR2 SVGAGI (reference sequence). CDR3 amino acids: CASSYSTGVGAYEQYF. As DNA, the CDR3 is TGTGCCAGCAGTTACTCGACAGGGGTCGGGGCGTACGAGCAGTACTTC.

This chain joins TRBV19 and TRBJ1-1, with a weak D call TRBD1 (6 bases). The germline gives CDR1 LNHDA, CDR2 SQIVND (reference sequence). V lost 6 bases, J lost 1 base, and 9 bases lay in between. The CDR3 is 13 amino acids. The CDR3: CASSPGQNTEAFF. In DNA form, the CDR3 reads TGTGCCAGTAGCCCGGGACAGAACACTGAAGCTTTCTTT.

CDR3 sequence: CASSVREETQYF. The CDR3 nucleotides are TGTGCCAGCAGCGTGAGAGAGGAGACCCAGTACTTC. The V gene is TRBV9, the J gene TRBJ2-5, with D hard to call. Germline-derived CDR1 and CDR2 are SGDLS and YYNGEE. The V and J ends lost 2 bases and 5 bases respectively, with 7 bases between them. The CDR3 is 12 residues long.

The chain employs TRBV19 and TRBJ1-4, with D tentatively TRBD1 (6 bases). CDR1 and CDR2 (germline): LNHDA, SQIVND (reference sequence). V shed 5 bases and J shed 6 bases, with 16 bases lying between them. The CDR3 is 15 residues long. The CDR3 loop is CASSPQTGFDEKLFF. Here the CDR3 DNA reads TGTGCCAGTAGTCCCCAAACAGGGTTCGATGAAAAACTGTTTTTT.

This clone showed up just once. CDR3 region: CASSVVSGGAKPYNEQFF. The CDR3 region has the DNA TGTGCCAGCAGCGTAGTTAGCGGGGGGGCCAAACCCTACAATGAGCAGTTCTTC. J is TRBJ2-1 and V is TRBV9, with TRBD2 identical over 11 bases. The length of the CDR3 is 18 residues. Trimming took 0 bases from V and 2 from J; bases not matched to a gene: 7. CDR1 and CDR2 (germline): SGDLS, YYNGEE.